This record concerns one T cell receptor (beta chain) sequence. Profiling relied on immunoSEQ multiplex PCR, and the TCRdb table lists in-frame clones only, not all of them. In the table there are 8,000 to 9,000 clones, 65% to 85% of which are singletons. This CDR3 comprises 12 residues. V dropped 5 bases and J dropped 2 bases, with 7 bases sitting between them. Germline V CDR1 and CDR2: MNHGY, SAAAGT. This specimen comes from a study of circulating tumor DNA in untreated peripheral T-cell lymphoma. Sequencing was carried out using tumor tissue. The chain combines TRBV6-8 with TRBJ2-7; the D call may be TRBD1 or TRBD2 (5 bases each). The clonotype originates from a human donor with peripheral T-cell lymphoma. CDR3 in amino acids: CASSRGTYEQYF. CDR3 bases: TGTGCCAGCAGTCGGGGCACCTACGAGCAGTACTTC.